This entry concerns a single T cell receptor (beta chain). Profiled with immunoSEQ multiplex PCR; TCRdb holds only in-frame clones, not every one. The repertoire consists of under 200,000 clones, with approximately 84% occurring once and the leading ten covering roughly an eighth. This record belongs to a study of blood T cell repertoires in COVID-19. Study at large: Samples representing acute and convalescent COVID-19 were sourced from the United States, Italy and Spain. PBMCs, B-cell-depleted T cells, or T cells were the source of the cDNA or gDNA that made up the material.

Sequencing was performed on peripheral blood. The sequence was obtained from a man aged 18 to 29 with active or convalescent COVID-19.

The DNA of the CDR3 is TGCGCCAGCAGCCAAGATTGGGGGCGCGAAAACACCATATATTTT. Its translation is CASSQDWGRENTIYF. The chain couples TRBV4-1 to TRBJ1-3; tentatively, D is TRBD1 (6 bases). The CDR3 loop spans 15 amino acids. In germline, CDR1 is MGHRA, CDR2 YSYEKL. Trimming shortened V by 0 bases and J by 6 bases, and 12 bases separated the two germline ends.